The following is a T cell receptor beta chain sequence with its context. Its antigen remains unidentified. This specimen comes from a study of cytomegalovirus exposure and HLA in healthy donors. This PCR relied on a set of 60 Vbeta primers and 13 Jbeta primers. Sequencing was performed with immunoSEQ multiplex PCR; in TCRdb, only in-frame clones are kept and a portion is missing. There are nearly 200,000 clones in the sample; about four fifths occur only once, and approximately 0.092% lies in the top ten. Findings of the study overall: In a later analysis, DRB1 alleles had the most associated TCRs; HLA-C alleles the fewest. With later analysis, a missense DCLRE1C variant became linked to TCR beta V- and J-gene trimming.

After removal of 7 bases from V and 0 bases from J, the junction contained 7 bases not matched to a gene. Looked up from germline, CDR1 is MNHNY and CDR2 is SVGAGI (reference sequence). The CDR3 extends over 15 amino acids. The chain joins TRBV6-6 to TRBJ2-3; 7 bases match TRBD2. Sequencing was carried out using PBMCs. This receptor was obtained from a boy between 2 and 10 years old in good health and CMV-seronegative. CDR3 protein: CASNMGGGSTDTQYF. The CDR3, as DNA: TGTGCCAGCAATATGGGGGGGGGTAGCACAGATACGCAGTATTTT.